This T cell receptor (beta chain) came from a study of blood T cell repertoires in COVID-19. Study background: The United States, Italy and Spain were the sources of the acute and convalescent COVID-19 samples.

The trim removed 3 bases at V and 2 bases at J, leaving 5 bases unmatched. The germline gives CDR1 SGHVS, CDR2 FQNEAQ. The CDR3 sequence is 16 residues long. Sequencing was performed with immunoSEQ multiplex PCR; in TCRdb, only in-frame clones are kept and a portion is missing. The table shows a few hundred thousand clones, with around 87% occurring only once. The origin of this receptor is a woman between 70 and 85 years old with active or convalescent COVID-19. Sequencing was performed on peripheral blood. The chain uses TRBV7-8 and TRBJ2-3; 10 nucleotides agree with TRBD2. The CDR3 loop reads CASSFKSGGATDTQYF. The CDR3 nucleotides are TGTGCCAGCAGCTTCAAAAGCGGGGGGGCCACAGATACGCAGTATTTT.